This is a list of T cell receptor beta chains from one sample in a study of T-cell memory formation after mild COVID-19. TCRdb re-derived calls from the 5' RACE reads in MiXCR, one entry per CDR3 protein. The table shows hundreds of thousands of distinct CDR3 sequences, with roughly 23% occurring only once. The source material was PBMCs or a T cell subset sorted from them (not recorded which). All receptors come from an adult woman who had mild COVID-19 (a few samples of this study predate the infection). Cell type and time point are not known. CDR3s leave out the opening cysteine and the closing phenylalanine or tryptophan. The D gene is left open where the match is weak.

>TRBD2|TRBJ2-1|TRBV2
ASGLAGAQVEQF
>-|TRBJ2-1|TRBV18
ASSLLRWGDHNEQF
>-|TRBJ2-1|TRBV9
ASSVARAPINEQF
>-|TRBJ2-1|TRBV4-2
ASSQDAGLVNEQF
>-|TRBJ2-1|TRBV20-1
SVSAERSSYNEQF
>TRBD1|TRBJ1-2|TRBV6-5
ASSSRTGGLGEGYT
>TRBD1|TRBJ1-2|TRBV11-2
ASSLGTGDLNYGYT
>-|TRBJ2-5|TRBV9
ASSVGPAETQY
>TRBD1|TRBJ1-2|TRBV10-3
AIRTGQENGYT
>-|TRBJ2-5|TRBV4-2
ASSLIISGQETQY
>-|TRBJ2-7|TRBV7-2
ASSFSAHGYEQY
>TRBD2|TRBJ2-3|TRBV30
AWRSASGADTQY
>-|TRBJ2-1|TRBV2
ASSLGVRYNEQF
>TRBD2|TRBJ2-1|TRBV5-6
ASSWGGGLNYNEQF
>TRBD1|TRBJ1-1|TRBV10-2
ASRDRGRRTEAF
>-|TRBJ1-2|TRBV20-1
SARDFRTGGGGYT
>TRBD1|TRBJ2-3|TRBV7-8
ASSSPWTGGDTQY
>TRBD2|TRBJ2-5|TRBV4-1
ASSPLGLAGETQY
>TRBD1|TRBJ1-5|TRBV4-2
ASSQAAGGGIQPQH
>TRBD1|TRBJ2-1|TRBV6-2/TRBV6-3
ASSPHGTGAYNEQF
>-|TRBJ2-3|TRBV5-1
ASSENRVDTQY
>-|TRBJ2-7|TRBV11-3
ASSFLLGHNYEQY
>TRBD2|TRBJ2-7|TRBV7-6
ASSARLAGEREQY
>-|TRBJ2-4|TRBV7-8
ASSLLGENIQY
>-|TRBJ2-7|TRBV11-2
ASSSAESRHEQY
>-|TRBJ1-1|TRBV9
ASSQAGGARYTEAF
>TRBD2|TRBJ2-3|TRBV24-1
ATSDRLAGVPDTQY
>-|TRBJ2-6|TRBV5-1
ASSSPGANVLT
>-|TRBJ1-1|TRBV6-5
ASSYSPETALEAF
>-|TRBJ1-1|TRBV12-3/TRBV12-4
ASSPTPNTEAF
>-|TRBJ1-5|TRBV23-1
ASTPTGSSNQPQH
>-|TRBJ2-7|TRBV27
ASSRIHAQY
>TRBD1|TRBJ1-1|TRBV24-1
ATSEGGTGRTEAF
>-|TRBJ2-1|TRBV30
AWTSRDQQF
>-|TRBJ1-5|TRBV6-6
ASSYGPANSNQPQH
>TRBD1|TRBJ2-7|TRBV7-9
ASSAEWFGTGSEQY
>-|TRBJ2-5|TRBV18
ASSPLDSYQETQY
>-|TRBJ2-7|TRBV27
ASSPAGAYYEQY
>TRBD1|TRBJ2-1|TRBV7-8
ASSSARLPGQVYNEQF
>-|TRBJ2-1|TRBV4-1
ASSQAGTDEQF
>TRBD1|TRBJ1-1|TRBV10-3
AISGQGDTEAF
>-|TRBJ2-1|TRBV12-3/TRBV12-4
ASSPNLGGNEQF
>TRBD1|TRBJ1-2|TRBV5-6
ASSPGTGLGFGYT
>-|TRBJ1-6|TRBV24-1
ATTVAPRDPNSPLH
>-|TRBJ1-2|TRBV30
AWMRNYGYT
>-|TRBJ2-7|TRBV24-1
ATSEDSRQY
>-|TRBJ1-5|TRBV7-9
ASSLDKVTGEGQPQH
>-|TRBJ2-1|TRBV24-1
ATSDLGNNEQF